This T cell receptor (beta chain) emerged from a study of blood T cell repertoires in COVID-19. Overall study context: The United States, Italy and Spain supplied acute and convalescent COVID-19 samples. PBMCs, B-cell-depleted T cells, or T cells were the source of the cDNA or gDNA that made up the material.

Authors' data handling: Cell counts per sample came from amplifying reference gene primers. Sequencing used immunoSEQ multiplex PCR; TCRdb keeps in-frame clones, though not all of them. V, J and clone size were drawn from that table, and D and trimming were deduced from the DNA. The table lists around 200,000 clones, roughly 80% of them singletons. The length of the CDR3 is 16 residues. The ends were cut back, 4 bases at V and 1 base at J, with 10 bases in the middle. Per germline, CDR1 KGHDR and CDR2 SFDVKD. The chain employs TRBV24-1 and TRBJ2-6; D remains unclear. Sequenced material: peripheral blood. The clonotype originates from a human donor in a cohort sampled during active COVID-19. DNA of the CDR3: TGTGCCACCAGTGACCCAAGCGTGTCTGGGGCCAACGTCCTGACTTTC. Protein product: CATSDPSVSGANVLTF.